The 12 T cell receptor beta chains below come from one sample, sequenced in a study of early T cells in non-severe SARS-CoV-2 infection. TCRdb independently ran MiXCR on the 5' RACE reads; one entry per CDR3 protein. The repertoire holds fewer than 130,000 distinct CDR3 sequences, with roughly an eighth as singletons. The sample was whole blood, taken at baseline. The receptors shown here come from an adult who was a healthcare worker with PCR-confirmed SARS-CoV-2 infection or an uninfected control (not recorded which).

The chain recombines TRBV2 with TRBJ1-2; no definite D call. The V gene's germline CDR1 is SNHLY and CDR2 FYNNEI. This CDR3 is 13 amino acids long. V lost 4 bases, J lost 1 base, and 7 bases lay in between. The CDR3 loop is CASSASLNYGYTF. The CDR3, as DNA: TGTGCCAGCAGTGCCTCCCTTAACTATGGCTACACCTTC.

The chain employs TRBV29-1 and TRBJ2-4, with 8 bases fitting TRBD2. Germline V gene sequence: CDR1 SQVTM, CDR2 ANQGSEA. V gave up 4 bases and J gave up 9 bases; unmatched junction bases: 11. The CDR3 consists of 14 residues. In nucleotides, the CDR3 is TGCAGCGTTGGAGGCAGCGGGGGCGGTCCCATTCAGTACTTC. This translates into CSVGGSGGGPIQYF.

The chain carries TRBV11-1 and TRBJ2-5; unclear D gene. Germline V gene sequence: CDR1 SGHAT, CDR2 FQDESV (reference sequence). The CDR3 covers 12 residues. Trimming took 3 bases from V and 5 from J, leaving 7 bases between them. The CDR3, as DNA: TGTGCCAGCAGCTTTGTGGGTGAGACCCAGTACTTC. Protein product: CASSFVGETQYF.

This clonotype was observed a handful of times. This rearrangement joins TRBV12-3 or TRBV12-4 to TRBJ2-1; 12 positions match TRBD2. V was pared by 5 bases and J by 4 bases, with 6 bases of the junction left unmatched. The CDR3 consists of 16 residues. The CDR3 protein is CASSPPTSGSYNEQFF. In DNA, the CDR3 is TGTGCCAGCAGTCCACCGACTAGCGGGAGTTACAATGAGCAGTTCTTC.

This clonotype was seen only a few times. V usage is TRBV27 and J usage is TRBJ2-3, with a tentative D call TRBD2 (5 bases). Per the germline V gene, CDR1 is MNHEY and CDR2 is SMNVEV (reference sequence). Trimming pared 3 bases from V and 4 bases from J, leaving 11 bases between. This CDR3 region has 14 residues. The CDR3 loop reads CASSLVLAADTQYF. CDR3 DNA: TGTGCCAGCAGTTTGGTCCTAGCTGCAGATACGCAGTATTTT.

V and J are TRBV6-6 and TRBJ1-5; D uncertain. V lost 6 bases and J lost 5, with 8 bases in between. The germline CDR1 and CDR2 sequences are MNHNY and SVGAGI (reference sequence). The CDR3 has 12 residues. CDR3 residues: CASRLFDQPQHF. The CDR3 DNA reads as TGTGCCAGCAGGCTCTTCGATCAGCCCCAGCATTTT.

The genes are TRBV29-1 and TRBJ1-4; 10 bases are shared with TRBD1. With 6 bases clipped from V and 8 bases from J, the junction kept 6 bases outside the gene matches. The CDR3 runs 13 residues. Germline V lookup: CDR1 SQVTM, CDR2 ANQGSEA. CDR3: CSVIRDRGEKLFF. The CDR3 nucleotides read TGCAGCGTGATCCGGGACAGGGGAGAAAAACTGTTTTTT.

V is TRBV6-5 and J is TRBJ1-1; a possible D gene is TRBD1 (6 bases). Trimming cost V 8 bases and J 2 bases, with 24 bases left between them. This CDR3 has 17 amino acids. Germline V gene lookup returns CDR1 MNHEY and CDR2 SVGAGI. The CDR3 reads CASQRGPPRGANTEAFF. The CDR3 DNA reads as TGTGCCAGCCAACGGGGCCCACCACGGGGGGCTAACACTGAAGCTTTCTTT.

The chain carries TRBV5-1 and TRBJ2-6; D possibly corresponds to TRBD2 (5 bases). The V gene's germline CDR1 is SGHRS and CDR2 YFSETQ. V dropped 5 bases and J dropped 1 base, with 19 bases sitting between them. The CDR3 has 18 amino acids. CDR3 sequence reads: CASSLYSVPSSGANVLTF. The DNA for the CDR3 is TGCGCCAGCAGTTTATATAGCGTCCCCTCATCTGGGGCCAACGTCCTGACTTTC.

This clonotype was found a few times. The chain combines TRBV4-1 with TRBJ1-2; 8 nucleotides match TRBD1. Per the germline V gene, CDR1 is MGHRA and CDR2 is YSYEKL. CDR3 length: 17 amino acids. Trimming cost V 1 base and J 1 base; bases outside gene matches: 8. CDR3 DNA sequence: TGCGCCAGCAGCCAAGTTTTGGGACAGGTTCTTAACTATGGCTACACCTTC. Amino acids: CASSQVLGQVLNYGYTF.

In this sample, this clonotype turned up a few times. The gene calls are TRBV6-5 and TRBJ1-6; 8 bases agree with TRBD1. Trimming took 6 bases from V and 10 from J; bases not matched to a gene: 8. The CDR3 consists of 14 residues. The germline CDR1 and CDR2 sequences are MNHEY and SVGAGI. The CDR3: CASRTGQGESPLHF. DNA of the CDR3: TGTGCCAGCAGGACCGGACAGGGCGAATCACCCCTCCACTTT.

The chain joins TRBV7-2 to TRBJ2-7; 11 positions agree with TRBD1. This CDR3 is 14 amino acids long. The J segment lost 3 bases and the V segment lost 7 bases, leaving 5 bases of the junction unmatched. Per germline, CDR1 SGHTA and CDR2 FQGNSA. The CDR3: CASNQGTGGYEQYF. For the CDR3, the DNA is TGTGCCAGCAACCAAGGGACAGGGGGCTACGAGCAGTACTTC. Full variable domain (missing parts from reference TRBV7-2 and TRBJ2-7): GAGVSQSPSNKVTEKGKDVELRCDPISGHTALYWYRQSLGQGLEFLIYFQGNSAPDKSGLPSDRFSAERTGGSVSTLTIQRTQQEDSAVYLCASNQGTGGYEQYFGPGTRLTVT.